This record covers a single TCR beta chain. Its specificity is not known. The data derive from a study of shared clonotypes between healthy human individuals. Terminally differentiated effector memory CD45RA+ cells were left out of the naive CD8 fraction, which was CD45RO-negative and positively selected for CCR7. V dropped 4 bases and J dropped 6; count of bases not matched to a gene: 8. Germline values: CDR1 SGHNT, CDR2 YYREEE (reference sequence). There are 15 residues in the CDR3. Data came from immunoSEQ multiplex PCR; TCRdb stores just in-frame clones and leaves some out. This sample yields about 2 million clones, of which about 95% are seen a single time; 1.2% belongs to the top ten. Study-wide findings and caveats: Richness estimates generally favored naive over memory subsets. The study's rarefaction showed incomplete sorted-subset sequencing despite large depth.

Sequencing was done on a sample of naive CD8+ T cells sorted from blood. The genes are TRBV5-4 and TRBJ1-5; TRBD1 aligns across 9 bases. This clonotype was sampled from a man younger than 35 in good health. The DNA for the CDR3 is TGTGCCAGCAGCCTGGGGACAGGGTCGTTTCAGCCCCAGCATTTT. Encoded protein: CASSLGTGSFQPQHF.